This entry lists 25 T cell receptor beta chains sequenced from one sample in a study of shared clonotypes between healthy human individuals. Sequencing used immunoSEQ multiplex PCR; TCRdb keeps in-frame clones, though not all of them. The data show millions of clones, roughly nine tenths seen once. Sequencing was done on a sample of naive CD4+ T cells sorted from blood. The subset is: CD45RA+ positively selected. The receptors come from a man aged 18 to 30 in good health.

The V and J genes are TRBV18 and TRBJ2-2, with D perhaps TRBD1 (6 bases). This CDR3 comprises 17 residues. Germline V gene sequence: CDR1 KGHSH, CDR2 LQKENI. V lost 0 bases and J lost 1, with 12 bases in between. This CDR3 reads CASSPPPTTGNTGELFF. For the CDR3, the DNA is TGTGCCAGCTCACCACCGCCTACGACAGGGAACACCGGGGAGCTGTTTTTT.

V usage is TRBV11-3 and J usage is TRBJ2-1, with 16 bases that match TRBD2. The length of the CDR3 is 17 residues. CDR1 and CDR2 from the germline V gene are SGHNT and YENEEA. The ends lost 5 bases at V and 5 bases at J; junction bases unmatched: 6. The CDR3 nucleotides are TGTGCCAGCAGCCCGGGACTAGCGGGAGGGCCAAACAATGAGCAGTTCTTC. It translates to CASSPGLAGGPNNEQFF.

The V and J genes are TRBV18 and TRBJ2-5; D not certain. V gave up 4 bases and J gave up 2 bases, with 17 bases separating them. The CDR3 is 16 amino acids. Germline V gives CDR1 KGHSH, CDR2 LQKENI. The CDR3 sequence: CASSQNGRMGQETQYF. For the CDR3, the DNA is TGTGCCAGCTCACAAAACGGACGGATGGGACAAGAGACCCAGTACTTC.

The chain combines TRBV6-6 with TRBJ2-5; D ambiguous. The V end lost 2 bases, the J end lost 3 bases, and 16 bases lay between the germline ends. The CDR3 extends over 16 amino acids. From germline, CDR1 is MNHNY and CDR2 SVGAGI (reference sequence). CDR3 amino acids: CASSYRRTIGEETQYF. The CDR3 DNA follows: TGTGCCAGCAGTTACCGTCGCACTATAGGAGAAGAGACCCAGTACTTC.

The chain carries TRBV21-1 and TRBJ2-3; TRBD1 reflects the table's D call only, with no check against the DNA. TRBV21-1 is marked as a pseudogene. The CDR3 has 15 amino acids. The CDR3, as DNA: TGTGCCAGCAGCTCCGGGACAGCATCCCGCGTGACGCAGTATTTT. Translated, it gives CASSSGTASRVTQYF.

The chain is built from TRBV10-1 and TRBJ1-3; no firm D call. The CDR3 has 14 residues. Germline V lookup: CDR1 WNHNN, CDR2 SYGVQD (reference sequence). Trimming took 2 bases from V and 0 from J, leaving 5 bases between them. CDR3: CASSEDLSGNTIYF. CDR3 sequence (DNA): TGCGCCAGCAGTGAGGATCTCTCTGGAAACACCATATATTTT.

The V and J genes are TRBV11-2 and TRBJ1-6; 7 bases line up with TRBD1. V dropped 5 bases and J dropped 4; count of bases not matched to a gene: 5. This CDR3 is built from 15 residues. Germline CDR1 is SGHAT and CDR2 is FQNNGV. CDR3 residues: CASSLGQVYNSPLHF. CDR3 nucleotides: TGTGCCAGCAGCCTTGGACAGGTTTATAATTCACCCCTCCACTTT.

J is TRBJ2-5 and V is TRBV10-3; TRBD2 aligns across 9 bases. The V gene's germline CDR1 is ENHRY and CDR2 SYGVKD. The CDR3 spans 16 residues. The V gene end was trimmed by 3 bases and the J gene end by 4 bases; junction bases not matched to a gene: 9. This chain's CDR3 is CAISEGREGHRETQYF. The CDR3 coding sequence is TGTGCCATCAGTGAAGGGCGGGAGGGCCACCGAGAGACCCAGTACTTC.

In the case of this clone: This CDR3 is also generated by other DNA sequences in the sample. The chain couples TRBV5-1 to TRBJ2-5, with D possibly TRBD1 on 6 matching bases. In germline, CDR1 is SGHRS, CDR2 YFSETQ. The CDR3 contains 14 residues. Trimming left V 0 bases short and J 4 bases short, with 10 bases between. The CDR3 DNA follows: TGCGCCAGCAGCTTGGACAGGGCAGGAGAGACCCAGTACTTC. This codes for CASSLDRAGETQYF.

This rearrangement joins TRBV19 to TRBJ2-2; D is unresolved. The CDR3 spans 12 residues. The germline V and J ends were trimmed by 6 bases and 7 bases, with 9 bases remaining between them. CDR1 is LNHDA and CDR2 is SQIVND in the germline V gene (reference sequence). CDR3 in DNA: TGTGCCAGTAGCGATCCTGGCGGGGAGCTGTTTTTT. It encodes CASSDPGGELFF.

In regard to this clone: The sample has other DNA sequences that encode this CDR3 too. V usage is TRBV6-5 and J usage is TRBJ1-2; tentative D call: TRBD1 (5 bases). The V gene lost 0 bases and the J gene lost 2 bases, with 7 bases spanning the gap. The CDR3 is made up of 14 amino acids. CDR1 is MNHEY, CDR2 SVGAGI, per germline. This chain's CDR3 is CASSYSKGNYGYTF. CDR3 in DNA: TGTGCCAGCAGTTACTCTAAGGGGAACTATGGCTACACCTTC.

The chain uses TRBV9 and TRBJ1-6; D unresolved. The CDR3 is 14 amino acids. Germline CDR1 SGDLS, CDR2 YYNGEE. The ends were cut back, 7 bases at V and 6 bases at J, with 14 bases in the middle. The CDR3 region has the DNA TGTGCCAGCTCGGCGTCAGGAGTTAATTCACCCCTCCACTTT. This gives the protein CASSASGVNSPLHF. The full variable domain, with the rest looked up from reference TRBV9 and TRBJ1-6, is DSGVTQTPKHLITATGQRVTLRCSPRSGDLSVYWYQQSLDQGLQFLIQYYNGEERAKGNILERFSAQQFPDLHSELNLSSLELGDSALYFCASSASGVNSPLHFGNGTRLTVT.

J is TRBJ1-1 and V is TRBV9, with unresolved D. Between the trimmed V and J ends, which lost 6 bases and 0 bases, there was a span of 15 bases. Germline loops: CDR1 SGDLS, CDR2 YYNGEE. This CDR3 has 15 amino acids. The CDR3 protein is CASTRGGLMNTEAFF. DNA for the CDR3: TGTGCCAGCACCCGTGGAGGGCTAATGAACACTGAAGCTTTCTTT.

J is TRBJ1-6 and V is TRBV7-2; D might be TRBD1 (5 bases). The CDR3 extends over 15 amino acids. Germline values: CDR1 SGHTA, CDR2 FQGNSA. V was clipped by 1 base and J by 5 bases, with 9 bases between them. CDR3 sequence (DNA): TGTGCCAGCAGCTTAGGAGGGGCGAATAATTCACCCCTCCACTTT. Translating gives CASSLGGANNSPLHF.

The chain combines TRBV28 with TRBJ2-5, with D possibly being TRBD2 (5 bases). Trimming pared 5 bases from V and 1 base from J, leaving 14 bases between. The CDR3 length is 15 residues. Germline V gene data show CDR1 as MDHEN and CDR2 as SYDVKM. The CDR3 protein is CASSTWVRGQETQYF. For the CDR3, the DNA is TGTGCCAGCAGTACTTGGGTACGGGGCCAAGAGACCCAGTACTTC.

This chain uses TRBV2 with TRBJ1-6; D remains unclear. V dropped 5 bases and J dropped 0 bases, with 14 bases sitting between them. Germline V CDR1 and CDR2: SNHLY, FYNNEI. This CDR3 comprises 17 residues. The CDR3 here is CASSPETPSSYNSPLHF. The CDR3 bases are TGTGCCAGCAGTCCGGAGACTCCCAGCTCCTATAATTCACCCCTCCACTTT.

To note about this clone: The sample carries other DNA sequences with the same CDR3. The V call is TRBV6-5, the J call TRBJ2-3; the D gene could be TRBD1 or TRBD2 (6 bases each). There are 16 residues in the CDR3. Germline V gene lookup returns CDR1 MNHEY and CDR2 SVGAGI. Trimming removed 0 bases at V and 0 bases at J, with 10 bases between. This chain's CDR3 is CASSYSGGYSTDTQYF. The DNA of the CDR3 is TGTGCCAGCAGTTACTCGGGGGGCTACAGCACAGATACGCAGTATTTT.

The chain has TRBV9 and TRBJ1-2, with 8 bases fitting TRBD1. CDR3 length: 14 amino acids. Unmatched junction bases numbered 6, after V lost 1 base and J lost 7 bases. Germline values: CDR1 SGDLS, CDR2 YYNGEE. The CDR3 loop reads CASSVHRGRGGYTF. Written as DNA, the CDR3 is TGTGCCAGCAGCGTACACAGGGGGAGAGGTGGCTACACCTTC.

This clone was recorded a few times. The gene calls are TRBV30 and TRBJ1-1; D gene unclear. V lost 1 base and J 2 bases, leaving 11 bases between the germline ends. The CDR3 covers 14 residues. Germline V gene lookup returns CDR1 GTSNPN and CDR2 SVGIG (reference sequence). CDR3 amino acids: CAWSGGETNTEAFF. Here the CDR3 DNA reads TGTGCCTGGAGTGGCGGGGAAACTAACACTGAAGCTTTCTTT.

The chain carries TRBV10-2 and TRBJ1-1; D unclear. This CDR3 spans 13 amino acids. Germline-derived CDR1 and CDR2 are WSHSY and SAAADI. V lost 6 bases and J lost 4, with 12 bases in between. The CDR3 spells CASSRQPSTEAFF. The CDR3 DNA is TGCGCCAGCAGCAGACAACCGAGCACTGAAGCTTTCTTT.

The V and J genes are TRBV30 and TRBJ1-2; 11 nucleotides match TRBD1. The junction had 9 bases not matched to a gene; V was cut back by 2 bases and J by 7 bases. The CDR3 runs to 15 residues. CDR1 is GTSNPN, CDR2 SVGIG, per germline (reference sequence). CDR3 protein: CAWSPRTGGAGGYTF. CDR3 nucleotides: TGTGCCTGGAGTCCACGGACAGGGGGCGCGGGTGGCTACACCTTC.

CDR3 nucleotides: TGTGCCAGCAGTCGGGGGGGACGGATTAGCTACGAGCAGTACTTC. It translates to CASSRGGRISYEQYF. This sequence joins TRBV27 and TRBJ2-7; 8 bases map to TRBD2. V was clipped by 5 bases and J by 3 bases; unmatched bases: 9. CDR1 and CDR2 (germline): MNHEY, SMNVEV (reference sequence). This CDR3 is 15 amino acids long.

V usage is TRBV6-5 and J usage is TRBJ2-7, with TRBD1 matching 7 bases. Losses at the gene ends were 5 bases for V and 9 bases for J; bases not matched to a gene: 4. The germline CDR1 and CDR2 sequences are MNHEY and SVGAGI. CDR3 length: 11 amino acids. CDR3: CASSTGQSQYF. DNA of the CDR3: TGTGCCAGCAGTACGGGACAGTCGCAGTACTTC.

V and J are TRBV11-2 and TRBJ2-7; 10 nucleotides align to TRBD1. Per germline, CDR1 SGHAT and CDR2 FQNNGV. The trim removed 6 bases at V and 3 bases at J, leaving 5 bases unmatched. This CDR3 has 14 residues. DNA for the CDR3: TGTGCCAGCAGGCCCGGGACAGGGGACTACGAGCAGTACTTC. Protein product: CASRPGTGDYEQYF.

This clone came up once. J is TRBJ2-1 and V is TRBV7-3, with TRBD2 matching 7 bases. V lost 4 bases to trimming and J lost 0 bases; unmatched junction nucleotides: 3. CDR3 length: 15 residues. Germline lookup yields CDR1 SGHTA and CDR2 FQGTGA. The CDR3 DNA reads as TGTGCCAGCAGCTCGAGCGGGGACTCCTACAATGAGCAGTTCTTC. Translated: CASSSSGDSYNEQFF.